This T cell receptor beta chain is from a study of blood T cell repertoires in COVID-19. Study background: Acute and convalescent COVID-19 specimens originated in the United States, Italy and Spain. Sample material is recorded as cDNA or gDNA derived from T cells, B-cell-depleted T cells, or PBMCs.

This CDR3 region has 15 residues. Germline lookup yields CDR1 SNHLY and CDR2 FYNNEI. V gave up 6 bases and J gave up 3 bases, with 17 bases separating them. Per the study methods: Estimated nucleated cell counts came from reference gene primer amplification. The data were produced by immunoSEQ multiplex PCR, yet TCRdb's version contains in-frame clones alone and is incomplete. V, J and clone size were drawn from that table, and D and trimming were deduced from the DNA. The sample contains approximately 130,000 clones, approximately 90% of which appear only once. The chain recombines TRBV2 with TRBJ1-1; D ambiguous. The sequence came from a human donor in a cohort sampled during active COVID-19. Sequenced material: peripheral blood. In DNA form, the CDR3 reads TGTGCCAGCAGCGCGGGCGGCAGGACCTACACTGAAGCTTTCTTT. Translated: CASSAGGRTYTEAFF. Drawing the rest from reference TRBV2 and TRBJ1-1, the complete variable domain is EPEVTQTPSHQVTQMGQEVILRCVPISNHLYFYWYRQILGQKVEFLVSFYNNEISEKSEIFDDQFSVERPDGSNFTLKIRSTKLEDSAMYFCASSAGGRTYTEAFFGQGTRLTVV.